The present entry profiles one T cell receptor (beta chain) with its context. The study based diagnoses on clinical symptoms, serum thyroxine and TRAb, thyroid ultrasound and orbital computed tomography. Germline CDR1 and CDR2: SGHRS and YFSETQ. V was cut by 0 bases and J by 3 bases, with 12 bases left in between. The CDR3 is made up of 15 amino acids. This specimen comes from a study of T cells in Graves' hyperthyroidism and ophthalmopathy. Amplification targeted TCR beta CDR3 regions from RNA transcripts. HTBI primers were used for first-round RT-PCR of the TCR CDR3. TCRdb reprocessed the multiplex PCR reads via MiXCR and lists one record per CDR3 protein. The sample shows some 300,000 distinct CDR3 sequences, around 19% of them seen only once.

This TCR came from a man aged 45-60 years with Graves' ophthalmopathy. The sample comprised blood. V is TRBV5-1 and J is TRBJ2-5, with D perhaps matching TRBD1 (6 bases). The CDR3 DNA follows: TGCGCCAGCAGCTTGGCCGGTTACAGGGAAGAGACCCAGTACTTC. This codes for CASSLAGYREETQYF.